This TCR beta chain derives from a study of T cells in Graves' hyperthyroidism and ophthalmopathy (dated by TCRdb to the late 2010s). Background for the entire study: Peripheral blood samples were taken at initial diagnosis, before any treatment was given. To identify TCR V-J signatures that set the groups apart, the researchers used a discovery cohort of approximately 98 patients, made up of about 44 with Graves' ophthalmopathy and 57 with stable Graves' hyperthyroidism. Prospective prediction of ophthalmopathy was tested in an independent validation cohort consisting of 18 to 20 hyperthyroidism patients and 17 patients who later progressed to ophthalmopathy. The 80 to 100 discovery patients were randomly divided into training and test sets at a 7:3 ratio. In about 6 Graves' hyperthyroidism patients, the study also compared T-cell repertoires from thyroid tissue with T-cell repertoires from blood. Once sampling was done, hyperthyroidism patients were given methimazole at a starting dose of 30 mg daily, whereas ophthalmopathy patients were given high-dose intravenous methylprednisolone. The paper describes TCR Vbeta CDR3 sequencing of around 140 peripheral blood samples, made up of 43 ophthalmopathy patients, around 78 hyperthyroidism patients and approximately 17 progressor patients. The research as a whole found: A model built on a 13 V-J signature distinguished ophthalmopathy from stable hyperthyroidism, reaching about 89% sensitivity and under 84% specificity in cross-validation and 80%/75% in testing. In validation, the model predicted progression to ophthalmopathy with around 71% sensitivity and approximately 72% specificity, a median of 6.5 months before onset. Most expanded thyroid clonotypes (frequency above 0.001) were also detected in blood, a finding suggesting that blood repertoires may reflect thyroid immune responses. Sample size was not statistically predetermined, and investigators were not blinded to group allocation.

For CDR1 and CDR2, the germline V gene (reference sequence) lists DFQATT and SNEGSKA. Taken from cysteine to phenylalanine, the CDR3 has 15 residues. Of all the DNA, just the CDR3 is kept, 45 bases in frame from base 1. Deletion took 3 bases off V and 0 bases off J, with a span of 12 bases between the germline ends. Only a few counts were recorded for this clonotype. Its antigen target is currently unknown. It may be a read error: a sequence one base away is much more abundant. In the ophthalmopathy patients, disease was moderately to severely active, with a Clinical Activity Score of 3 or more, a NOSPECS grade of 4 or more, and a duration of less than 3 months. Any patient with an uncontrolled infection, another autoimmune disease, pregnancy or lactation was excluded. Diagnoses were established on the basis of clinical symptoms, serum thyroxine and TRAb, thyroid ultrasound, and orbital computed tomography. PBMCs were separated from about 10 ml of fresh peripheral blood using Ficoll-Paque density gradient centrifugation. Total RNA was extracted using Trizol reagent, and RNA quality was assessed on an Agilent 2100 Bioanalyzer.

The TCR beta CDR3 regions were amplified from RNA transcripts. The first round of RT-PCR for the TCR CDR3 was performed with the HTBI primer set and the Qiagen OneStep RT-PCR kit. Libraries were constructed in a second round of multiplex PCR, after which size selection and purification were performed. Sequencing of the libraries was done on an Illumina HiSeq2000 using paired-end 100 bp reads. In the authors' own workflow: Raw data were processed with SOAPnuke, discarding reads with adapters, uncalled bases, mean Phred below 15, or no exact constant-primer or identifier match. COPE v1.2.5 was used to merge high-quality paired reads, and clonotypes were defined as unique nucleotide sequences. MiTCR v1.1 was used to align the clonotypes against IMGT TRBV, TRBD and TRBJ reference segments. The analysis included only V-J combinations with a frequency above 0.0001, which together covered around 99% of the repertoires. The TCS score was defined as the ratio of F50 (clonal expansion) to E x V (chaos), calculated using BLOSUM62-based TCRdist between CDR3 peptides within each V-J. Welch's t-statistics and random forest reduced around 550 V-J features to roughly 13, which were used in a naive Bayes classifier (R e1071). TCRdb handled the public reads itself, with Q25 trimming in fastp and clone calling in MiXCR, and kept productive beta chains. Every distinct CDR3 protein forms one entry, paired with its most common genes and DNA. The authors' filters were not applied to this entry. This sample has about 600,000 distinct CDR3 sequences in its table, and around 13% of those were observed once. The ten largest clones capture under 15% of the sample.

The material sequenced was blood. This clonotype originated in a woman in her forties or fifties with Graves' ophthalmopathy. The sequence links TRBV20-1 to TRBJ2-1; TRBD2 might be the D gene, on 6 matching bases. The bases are TGCAGTGCTAGGGAGGGAAGGGCCTCCTACAATGAGCAGTTCTTC. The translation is CSAREGRASYNEQFF.